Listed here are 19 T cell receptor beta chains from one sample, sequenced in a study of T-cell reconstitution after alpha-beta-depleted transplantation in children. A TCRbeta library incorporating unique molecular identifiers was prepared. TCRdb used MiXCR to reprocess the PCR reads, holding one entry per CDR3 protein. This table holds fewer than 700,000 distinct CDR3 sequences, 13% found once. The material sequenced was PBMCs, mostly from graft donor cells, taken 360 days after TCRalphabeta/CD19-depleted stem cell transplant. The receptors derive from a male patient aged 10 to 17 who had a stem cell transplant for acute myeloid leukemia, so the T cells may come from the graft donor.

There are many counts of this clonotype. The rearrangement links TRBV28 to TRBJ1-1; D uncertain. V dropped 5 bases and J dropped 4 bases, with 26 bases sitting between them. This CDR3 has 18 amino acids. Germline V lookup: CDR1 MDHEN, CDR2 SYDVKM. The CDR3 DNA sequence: TGTGCCAGCAGTCGTTATCCGGGAGCTCTAGAGCGGAGCACTGAAGCTTTCTTT. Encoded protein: CASSRYPGALERSTEAFF.

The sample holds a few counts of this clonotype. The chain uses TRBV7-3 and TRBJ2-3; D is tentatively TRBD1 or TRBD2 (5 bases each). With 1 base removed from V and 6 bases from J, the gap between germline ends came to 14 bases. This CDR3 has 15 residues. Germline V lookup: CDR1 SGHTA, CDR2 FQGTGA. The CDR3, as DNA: TGTGCCAGCAGCTTAAATCCCGGGACGGTTGATACGCAGTATTTT. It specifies CASSLNPGTVDTQYF.

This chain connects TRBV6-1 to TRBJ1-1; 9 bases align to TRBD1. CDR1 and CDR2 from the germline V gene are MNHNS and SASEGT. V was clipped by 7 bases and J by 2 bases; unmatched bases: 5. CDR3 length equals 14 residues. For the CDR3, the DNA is TGTGCCAGCATTCCGGGACAGGGTAACACTGAAGCTTTCTTT. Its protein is CASIPGQGNTEAFF.

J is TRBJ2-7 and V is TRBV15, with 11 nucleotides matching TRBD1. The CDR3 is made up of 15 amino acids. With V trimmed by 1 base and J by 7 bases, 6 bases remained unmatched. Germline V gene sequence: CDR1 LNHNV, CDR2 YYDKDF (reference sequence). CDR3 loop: CATSRVDRGLQEQYF. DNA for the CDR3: TGTGCCACCAGCAGAGTGGACAGGGGGCTACAAGAGCAGTACTTC.

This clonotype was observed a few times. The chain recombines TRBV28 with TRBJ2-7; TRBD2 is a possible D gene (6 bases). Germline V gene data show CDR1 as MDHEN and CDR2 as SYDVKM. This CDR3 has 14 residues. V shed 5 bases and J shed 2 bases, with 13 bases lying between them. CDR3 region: CASSDTGGPYEQYF. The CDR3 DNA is TGTGCCAGCAGTGATACCGGGGGACCCTACGAGCAGTACTTC.

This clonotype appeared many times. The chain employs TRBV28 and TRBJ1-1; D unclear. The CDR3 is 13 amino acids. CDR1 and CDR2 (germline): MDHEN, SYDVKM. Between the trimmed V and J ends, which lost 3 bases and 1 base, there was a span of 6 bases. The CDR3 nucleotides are TGTGCCAGCAGTTTTCAAGGGAACACTGAAGCTTTCTTT. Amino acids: CASSFQGNTEAFF. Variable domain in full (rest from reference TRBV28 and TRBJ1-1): DVKVTQSSRYLVKRTGEKVFLECVQDMDHENMFWYRQDPGLGLRLIYFSYDVKMKEKGDIPEGYSVSREKKERFSLILESASTNQTSMYLCASSFQGNTEAFFGQGTRLTVV.

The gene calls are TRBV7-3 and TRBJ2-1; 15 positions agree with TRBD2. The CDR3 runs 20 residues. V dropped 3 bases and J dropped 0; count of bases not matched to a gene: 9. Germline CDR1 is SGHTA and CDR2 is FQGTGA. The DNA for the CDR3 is TGTGCCAGCAGCTTCCGCTGGACTAGCGGGAGGGGAGGCTCCTACAATGAGCAGTTCTTC. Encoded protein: CASSFRWTSGRGGSYNEQFF.

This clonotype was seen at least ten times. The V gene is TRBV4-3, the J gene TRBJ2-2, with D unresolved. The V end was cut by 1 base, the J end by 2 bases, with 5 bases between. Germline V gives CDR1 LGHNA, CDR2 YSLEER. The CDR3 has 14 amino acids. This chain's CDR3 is CASSQVLNTGELFF. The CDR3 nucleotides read TGCGCCAGCAGCCAAGTGCTTAACACCGGGGAGCTGTTTTTT.

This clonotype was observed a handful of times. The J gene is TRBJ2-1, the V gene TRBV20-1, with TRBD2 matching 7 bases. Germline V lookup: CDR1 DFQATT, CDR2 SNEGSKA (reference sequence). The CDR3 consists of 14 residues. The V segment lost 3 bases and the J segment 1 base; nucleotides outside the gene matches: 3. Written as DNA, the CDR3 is TGCAGTGCTAGGATAGCGGGTTCCTACAATGAGCAGTTCTTC. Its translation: CSARIAGSYNEQFF.

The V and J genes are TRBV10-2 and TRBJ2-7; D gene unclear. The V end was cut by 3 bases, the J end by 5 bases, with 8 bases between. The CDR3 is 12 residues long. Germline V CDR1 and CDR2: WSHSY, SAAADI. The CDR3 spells CASSDELHEQYF. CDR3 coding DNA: TGCGCCAGCAGTGATGAGCTACACGAGCAGTACTTC.

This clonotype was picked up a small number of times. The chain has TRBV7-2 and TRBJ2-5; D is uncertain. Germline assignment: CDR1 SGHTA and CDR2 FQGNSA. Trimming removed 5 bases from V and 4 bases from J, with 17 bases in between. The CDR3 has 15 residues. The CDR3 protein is CASSPRKQSGETQYF. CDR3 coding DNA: TGTGCCAGCAGCCCCAGAAAACAGTCTGGAGAGACCCAGTACTTC. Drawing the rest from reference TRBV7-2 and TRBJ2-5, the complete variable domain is GAGVSQSPSNKVTEKGKDVELRCDPISGHTALYWYRQSLGQGLEFLIYFQGNSAPDKSGLPSDRFSAERTGGSVSTLTIQRTQQEDSAVYLCASSPRKQSGETQYFGPGTRLLVL.

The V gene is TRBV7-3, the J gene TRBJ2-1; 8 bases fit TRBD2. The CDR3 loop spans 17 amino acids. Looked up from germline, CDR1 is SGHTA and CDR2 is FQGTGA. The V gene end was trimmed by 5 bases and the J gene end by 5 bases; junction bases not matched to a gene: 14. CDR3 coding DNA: TGTGCCAGCAGCCCAACCCCACTAGCGGACAAAGACAATGAGCAGTTCTTC. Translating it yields CASSPTPLADKDNEQFF.

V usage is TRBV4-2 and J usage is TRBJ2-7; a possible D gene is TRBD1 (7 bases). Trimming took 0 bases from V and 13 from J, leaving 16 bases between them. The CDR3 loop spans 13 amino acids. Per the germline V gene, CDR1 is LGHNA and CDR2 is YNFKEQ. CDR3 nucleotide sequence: TGTGCCAGCAGCCAAGAAGGGACAGCCGCGGGATACTTC. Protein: CASSQEGTAAGYF.

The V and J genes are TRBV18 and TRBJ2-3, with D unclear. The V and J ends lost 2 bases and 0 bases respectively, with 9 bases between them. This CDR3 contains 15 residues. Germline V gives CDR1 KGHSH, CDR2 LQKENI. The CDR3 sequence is CASSPTPISTDTQYF. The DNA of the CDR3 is TGTGCCAGCTCACCAACACCGATTAGCACAGATACGCAGTATTTT. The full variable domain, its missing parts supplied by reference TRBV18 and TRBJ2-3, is NAGVMQNPRHLVRRRGQEARLRCSPMKGHSHVYWYRQLPEEGLKFMVYLQKENIIDESGMPKERFSAEFPKEGPSILRIQQVVRGDSAAYFCASSPTPISTDTQYFGPGTRLTVL.

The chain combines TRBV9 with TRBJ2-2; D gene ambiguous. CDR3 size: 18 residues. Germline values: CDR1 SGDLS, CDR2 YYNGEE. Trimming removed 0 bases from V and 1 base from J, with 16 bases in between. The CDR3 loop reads CASSVGWWGGVNTGELFF. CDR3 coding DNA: TGTGCCAGCAGCGTAGGTTGGTGGGGTGGTGTGAACACCGGGGAGCTGTTTTTT. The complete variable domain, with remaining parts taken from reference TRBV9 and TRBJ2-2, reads DSGVTQTPKHLITATGQRVTLRCSPRSGDLSVYWYQQSLDQGLQFLIQYYNGEERAKGNILERFSAQQFPDLHSELNLSSLELGDSALYFCASSVGWWGGVNTGELFFGEGSRLTVL.

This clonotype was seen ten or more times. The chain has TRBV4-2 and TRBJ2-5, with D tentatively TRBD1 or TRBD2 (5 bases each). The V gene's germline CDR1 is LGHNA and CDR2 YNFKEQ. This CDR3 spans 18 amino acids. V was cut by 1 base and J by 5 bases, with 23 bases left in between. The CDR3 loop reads CASSQVLPARGTRETQYF. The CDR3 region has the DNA TGTGCCAGCAGCCAAGTTTTGCCAGCAAGAGGGACGAGGGAGACCCAGTACTTC.

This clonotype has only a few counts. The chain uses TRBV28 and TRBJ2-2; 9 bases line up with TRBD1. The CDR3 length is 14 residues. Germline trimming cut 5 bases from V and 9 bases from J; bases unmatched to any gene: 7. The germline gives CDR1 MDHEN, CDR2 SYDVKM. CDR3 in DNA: TGTGCCAGCAGTATACGGAACAGGGGGCGGGAGCTGTTTTTT. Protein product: CASSIRNRGRELFF.

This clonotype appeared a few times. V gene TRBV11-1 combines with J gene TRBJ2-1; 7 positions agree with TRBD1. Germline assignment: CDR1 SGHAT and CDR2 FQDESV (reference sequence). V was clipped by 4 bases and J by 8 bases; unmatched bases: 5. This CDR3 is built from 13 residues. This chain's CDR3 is CASSYPRGYEQFF. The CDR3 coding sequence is TGTGCCAGCAGCTACCCCAGGGGGTATGAGCAGTTCTTC.

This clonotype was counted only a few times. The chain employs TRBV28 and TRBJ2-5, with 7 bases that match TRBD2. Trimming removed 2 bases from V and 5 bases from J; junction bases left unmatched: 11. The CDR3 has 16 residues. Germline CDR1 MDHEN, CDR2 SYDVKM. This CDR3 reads CASSLDPGVGGETQYF. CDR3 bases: TGTGCCAGCAGTTTAGACCCGGGGGTGGGGGGGGAGACCCAGTACTTC.